This T cell receptor (beta chain) appears in the sequencing data of a study of human T cells and chemical hapten exposure. Across the study: Mostly female, the patients presented with alopecia areata, totalis or universalis. The study's findings and limits: The formation of large CDR3 similarity clusters by expanded TCRs significantly exceeded that of controls.

Time point reported: pre-sensitization, week 0. Treatment reported: therapeutic diphenylcyclopropenone sensitization with weekly scalp DPC. At patch-test visits, sampling came before the patch test. From the RACE reads, TCRdb called clonotypes with MiXCR, one entry per CDR3 protein. The data show some 250,000 distinct CDR3 sequences, approximately 8% seen once. The CDR3 loop spans 14 amino acids. There are a few counts of this clonotype. The antigen is unknown. The source of this sequence is a young man with alopecia areata. Some clones in this sample may be carry-over from other donors' samples. The material was whole blood, obtained in connection with sensitization to the hapten diphenylcyclopropenone (DPC). The V gene is TRBV21-1, the J gene TRBJ2-7. TRBV21-1 is recorded as a pseudogene. The CDR3 loop reads CASSKVTVPYEQYF. CDR3 bases: TGTGCCAGCAGCAAAGTAACAGTGCCCTACGAGCAGTACTTC.